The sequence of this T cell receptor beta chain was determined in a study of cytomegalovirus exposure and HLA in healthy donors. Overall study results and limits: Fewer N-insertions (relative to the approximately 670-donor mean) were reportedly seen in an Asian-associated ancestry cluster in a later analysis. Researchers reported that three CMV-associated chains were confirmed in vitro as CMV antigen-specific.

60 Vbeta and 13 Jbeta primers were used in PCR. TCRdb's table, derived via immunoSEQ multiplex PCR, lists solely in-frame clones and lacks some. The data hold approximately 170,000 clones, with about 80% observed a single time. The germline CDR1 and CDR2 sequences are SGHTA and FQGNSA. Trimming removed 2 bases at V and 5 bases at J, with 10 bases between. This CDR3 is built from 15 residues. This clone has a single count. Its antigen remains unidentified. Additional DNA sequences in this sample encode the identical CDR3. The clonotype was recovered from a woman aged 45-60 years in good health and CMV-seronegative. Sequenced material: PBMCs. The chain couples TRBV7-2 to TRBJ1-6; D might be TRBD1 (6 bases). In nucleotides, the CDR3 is TGTGCCAGCAGCTTATTGGGACATAATAATTCACCCCTCCACTTT. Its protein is CASSLLGHNNSPLHF.